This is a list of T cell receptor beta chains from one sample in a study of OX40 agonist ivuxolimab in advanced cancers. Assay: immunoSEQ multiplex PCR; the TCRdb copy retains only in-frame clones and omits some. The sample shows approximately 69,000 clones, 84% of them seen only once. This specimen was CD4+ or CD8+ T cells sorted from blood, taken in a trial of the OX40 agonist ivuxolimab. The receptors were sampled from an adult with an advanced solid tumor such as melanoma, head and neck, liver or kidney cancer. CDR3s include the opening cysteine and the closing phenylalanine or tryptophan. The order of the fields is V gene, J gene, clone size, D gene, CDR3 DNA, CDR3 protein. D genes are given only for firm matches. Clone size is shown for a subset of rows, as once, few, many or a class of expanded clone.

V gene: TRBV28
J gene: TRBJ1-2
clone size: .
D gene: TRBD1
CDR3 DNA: TGTGCCAGCAGCGAGGTTGGGACAGGGAAGGTCTATGGCTACACCTTC
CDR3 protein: CASSEVGTGKVYGYTF

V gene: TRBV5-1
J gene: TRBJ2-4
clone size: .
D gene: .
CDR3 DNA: TGCGCCAGCAGCCAGGAGGACATGAAAAACATTCAGTACTTC
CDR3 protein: CASSQEDMKNIQYF

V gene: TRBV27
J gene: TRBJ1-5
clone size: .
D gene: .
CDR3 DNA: TGTGCCAGCAGTTGGGATAGCAATCAGCCCCAGCATTTT
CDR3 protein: CASSWDSNQPQHF

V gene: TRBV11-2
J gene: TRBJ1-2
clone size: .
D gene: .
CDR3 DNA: TGTGCCAGCGGCCCCGGACAGACACCTAACTATGGCTACACCTTC
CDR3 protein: CASGPGQTPNYGYTF

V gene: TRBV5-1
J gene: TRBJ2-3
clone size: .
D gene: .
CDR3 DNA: TGCGCCAGCAGCGGAGGGACTACAGATACGCAGTATTTT
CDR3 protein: CASSGGTTDTQYF

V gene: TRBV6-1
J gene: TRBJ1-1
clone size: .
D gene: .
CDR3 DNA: TGTGCCAGCAACCGGGTGGCTGAAGCTTTCTTT
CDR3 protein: CASNRVAEAFF

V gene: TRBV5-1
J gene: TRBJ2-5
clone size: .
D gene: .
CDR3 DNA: TGCGCCAGCAGCTTGGCAACGCCGAAAGAGACCCAGTACTTC
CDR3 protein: CASSLATPKETQYF

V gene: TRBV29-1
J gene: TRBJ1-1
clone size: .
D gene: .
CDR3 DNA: TGCAGCGTTGCCCGGGCCCAAAACACTGAAGCTTTCTTT
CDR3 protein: CSVARAQNTEAFF

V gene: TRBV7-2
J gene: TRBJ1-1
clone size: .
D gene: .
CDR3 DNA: TGTGCCAGCAGCTTAGACCACAGGGAGGACACTGAAGCTTTCTTT
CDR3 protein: CASSLDHREDTEAFF

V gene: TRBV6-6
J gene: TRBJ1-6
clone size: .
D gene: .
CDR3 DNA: TGTGCCAGCAGTTACACAGGGCATAATTCACCCCTCCACTTT
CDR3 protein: CASSYTGHNSPLHF

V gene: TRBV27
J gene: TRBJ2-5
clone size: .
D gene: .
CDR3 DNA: TGTGCCAGCAGTCCCGCCCCCTCGATCCGTGGGGAGACCCAGTACTTC
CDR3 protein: CASSPAPSIRGETQYF

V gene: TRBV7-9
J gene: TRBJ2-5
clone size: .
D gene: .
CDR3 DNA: TGTGCCAGCAGCTTAGATTACTACCAAGAGACCCAGTACTTC
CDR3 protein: CASSLDYYQETQYF

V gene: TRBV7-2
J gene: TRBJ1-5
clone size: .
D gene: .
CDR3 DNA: TGTGCCAGCAGCTTAGGCTACAATCAGCCCCAGCATTTT
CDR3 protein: CASSLGYNQPQHF

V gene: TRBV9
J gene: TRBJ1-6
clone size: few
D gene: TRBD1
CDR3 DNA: TGTGCCAGCAGGGGACAGGGAAATAATTCACCCCTCCACTTT
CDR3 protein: CASRGQGNNSPLHF

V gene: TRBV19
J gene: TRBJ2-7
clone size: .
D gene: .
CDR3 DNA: TGTGCCAGTAGTACGGCCTACGAGCAGTACTTC
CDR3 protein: CASSTAYEQYF

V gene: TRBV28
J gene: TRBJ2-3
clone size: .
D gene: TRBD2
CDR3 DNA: TGTGCCAGCACCGAGGGACTAGCGACGGATACGCAGTATTTT
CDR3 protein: CASTEGLATDTQYF

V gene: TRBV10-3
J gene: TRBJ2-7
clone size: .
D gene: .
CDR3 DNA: TGTGCCATCAGTGAACGCGGCGGGGGCGGAGACGAGCAGTACTTC
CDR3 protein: CAISERGGGGDEQYF

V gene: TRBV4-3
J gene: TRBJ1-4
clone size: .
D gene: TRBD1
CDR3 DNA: TGCGCCAGCAGCCCCTACAGGGGTGAAAAACTGTTTTTT
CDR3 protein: CASSPYRGEKLFF

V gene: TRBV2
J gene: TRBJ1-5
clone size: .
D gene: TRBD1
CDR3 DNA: TGTGCCAGCAGGGGGACAGGTAATCAGCCCCAGCATTTT
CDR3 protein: CASRGTGNQPQHF

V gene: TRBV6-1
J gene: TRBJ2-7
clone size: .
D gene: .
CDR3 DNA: TGTGCCAGCAGTGGAGACAGAACCTACGAGCAGTACTTC
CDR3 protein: CASSGDRTYEQYF

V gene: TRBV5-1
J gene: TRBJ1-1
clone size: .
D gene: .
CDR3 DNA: TGCGCCAGCAACAGAAACCAGGGGATAACTGAAGCTTTCTTT
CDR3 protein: CASNRNQGITEAFF

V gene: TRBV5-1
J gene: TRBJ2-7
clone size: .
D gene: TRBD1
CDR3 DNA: TGCGCCAGCAGCTTCGGCAGGGGGCCACATGCCTACGAGCAGTACTTC
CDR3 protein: CASSFGRGPHAYEQYF

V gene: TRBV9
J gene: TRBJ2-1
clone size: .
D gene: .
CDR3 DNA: TGTGCCAGCAGCGTAGCGTATCGGAGCTCCTACAATGAGCAGTTCTTC
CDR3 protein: CASSVAYRSSYNEQFF

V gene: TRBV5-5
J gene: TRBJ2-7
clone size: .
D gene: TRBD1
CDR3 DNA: TGTGCCAGCAGCTCCGGACAGGCGACCTACGAGCAGTACTTC
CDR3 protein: CASSSGQATYEQYF

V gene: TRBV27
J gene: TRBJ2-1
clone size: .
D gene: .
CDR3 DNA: TGTGCCAGCAGTTACGTCTGGGACTCCTCCTACAATGAGCAGTTCTTC
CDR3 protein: CASSYVWDSSYNEQFF

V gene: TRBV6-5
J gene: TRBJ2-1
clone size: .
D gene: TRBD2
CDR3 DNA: TGTGCCAGCACCCGAGCGGGAGGTGTCAATGAGCAGTTCTTC
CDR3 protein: CASTRAGGVNEQFF

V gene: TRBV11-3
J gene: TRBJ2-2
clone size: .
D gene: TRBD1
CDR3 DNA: TGTGCCAGCAGCTCCCGGGACAGGGGGCGCAGCACCGGGGAGCTGTTTTTT
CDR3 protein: CASSSRDRGRSTGELFF

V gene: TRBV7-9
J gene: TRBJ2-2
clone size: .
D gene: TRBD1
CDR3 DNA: TGTGCCACCAGGGGGACCGTTAACACCGGGGAGCTGTTTTTT
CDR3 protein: CATRGTVNTGELFF

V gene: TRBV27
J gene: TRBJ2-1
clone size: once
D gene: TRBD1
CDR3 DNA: TGTGCCAGCACCCTAAGGGGGCCGACAGGGGGCGGTTTTAACGACAATGAGCAGTTCTTC
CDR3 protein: CASTLRGPTGGGFNDNEQFF

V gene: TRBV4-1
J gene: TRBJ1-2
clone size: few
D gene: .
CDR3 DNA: TGCGCCAGCAGCCAAGGGCAGTCAACTAACTATGGCTACACCTTC
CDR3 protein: CASSQGQSTNYGYTF

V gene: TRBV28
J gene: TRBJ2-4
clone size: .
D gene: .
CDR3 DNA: TGTGCCAGCAGTTTATTTTCCGGACCGCCCCAAAACATTCAGTACTTC
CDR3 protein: CASSLFSGPPQNIQYF

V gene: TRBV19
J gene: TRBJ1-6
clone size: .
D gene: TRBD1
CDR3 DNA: TGTGCCAGTAGTACGACAGGGGGCCGGGGGAATTCACCCCTCCACTTT
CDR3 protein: CASSTTGGRGNSPLHF

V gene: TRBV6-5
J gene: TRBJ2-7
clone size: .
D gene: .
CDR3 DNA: TGTGCCAGCAGTTACCAGGCGAATTACGAGCAGTACTTC
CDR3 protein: CASSYQANYEQYF

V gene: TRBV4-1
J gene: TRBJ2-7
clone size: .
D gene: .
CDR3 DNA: TGCGCCAGCAGCCAAGATTTCCCGGGATCCTACGAGCAGTACTTC
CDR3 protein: CASSQDFPGSYEQYF

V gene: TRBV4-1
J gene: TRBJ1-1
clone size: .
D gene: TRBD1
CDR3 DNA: TGCGCCAGCAGCCCACGACGGGACAGTCGGTATCTCAACACTGAAGCTTTCTTT
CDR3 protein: CASSPRRDSRYLNTEAFF

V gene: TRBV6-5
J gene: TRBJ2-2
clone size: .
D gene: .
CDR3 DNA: TGTGCCAGCAGTGAGACGGGGGGCGACGGGGAGCTGTTTTTT
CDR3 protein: CASSETGGDGELFF

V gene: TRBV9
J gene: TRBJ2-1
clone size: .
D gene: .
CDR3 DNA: TGTGCCAGCAGCGTAGGAGAGCGCCCCTCCTACAATGAGCAGTTCTTC
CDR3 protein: CASSVGERPSYNEQFF

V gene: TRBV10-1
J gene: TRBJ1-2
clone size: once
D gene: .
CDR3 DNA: TGCGCCAGCAGTCAACTCACGGGACCGTATAACTATGGCTACACCTTC
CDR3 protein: CASSQLTGPYNYGYTF

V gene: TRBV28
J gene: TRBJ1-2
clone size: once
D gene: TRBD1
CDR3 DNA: TGTGCCAGCAGTCTCCCCGGGACAGGGGGTAACTATGGCTACACCTTC
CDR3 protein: CASSLPGTGGNYGYTF

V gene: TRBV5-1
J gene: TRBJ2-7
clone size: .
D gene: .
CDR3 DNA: TGCGCCAGCAGCTTGGAGGTTACTTGGGACGCCGGGAAGCAGTACTTC
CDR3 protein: CASSLEVTWDAGKQYF

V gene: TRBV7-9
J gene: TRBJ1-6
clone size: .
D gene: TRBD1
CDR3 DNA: TGTGCCAGCAGCGCATGGACAGGGGTAAATTCACCCCTCCACTTT
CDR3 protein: CASSAWTGVNSPLHF

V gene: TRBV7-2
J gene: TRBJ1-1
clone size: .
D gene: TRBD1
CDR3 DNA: TGTGCCAGCAGCTCGACAGGGGGAATGGTAACCAACACTGAAGCTTTCTTT
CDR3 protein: CASSSTGGMVTNTEAFF

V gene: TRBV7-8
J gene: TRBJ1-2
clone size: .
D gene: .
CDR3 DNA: TGTGCCAGCAGCCTAGGGGGGGCTTATGGCTACACCTTC
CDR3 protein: CASSLGGAYGYTF

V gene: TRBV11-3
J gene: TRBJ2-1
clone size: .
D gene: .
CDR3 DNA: TGTGCCAGCACTGCCGAATTGGGGTTCTACAATGAGCAGTTCTTC
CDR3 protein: CASTAELGFYNEQFF

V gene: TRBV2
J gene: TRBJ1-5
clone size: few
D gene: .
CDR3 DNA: TGTGCCAGCAGTGGAGGGGATCAGCCCCAGCATTTT
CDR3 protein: CASSGGDQPQHF

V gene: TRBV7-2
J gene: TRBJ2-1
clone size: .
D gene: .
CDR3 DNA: TGTGCCAGCAGCTTAGCAGGACGCTCCAATGAGCAGTTCTTC
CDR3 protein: CASSLAGRSNEQFF

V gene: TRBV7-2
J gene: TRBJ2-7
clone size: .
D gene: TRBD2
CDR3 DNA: TGTGCCAGCAGCTTGCGGGGGGCCCCCTGGGAGCAGTACTTC
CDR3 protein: CASSLRGAPWEQYF

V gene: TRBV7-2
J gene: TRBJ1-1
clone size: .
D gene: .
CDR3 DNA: TGTGCCAGCAGCTTTACCGGTAACACTGAAGCTTTCTTT
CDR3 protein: CASSFTGNTEAFF

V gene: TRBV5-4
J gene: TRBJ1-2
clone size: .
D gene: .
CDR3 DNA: TGTGCCAGCAGCTTGGTAGCCAGGCCCGCTGACTATGGCTACACCTTC
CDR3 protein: CASSLVARPADYGYTF

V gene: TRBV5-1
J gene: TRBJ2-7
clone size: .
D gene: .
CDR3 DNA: TGCGCCAGCAGCCCCGGATCAAGGGAATCCGAGCAGTACTTC
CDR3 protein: CASSPGSRESEQYF

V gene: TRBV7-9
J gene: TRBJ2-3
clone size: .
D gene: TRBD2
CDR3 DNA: TGTGCCAGCAGCTTGGGACTAGCGGGGTGGATCGGCACAGATACGCAGTATTTT
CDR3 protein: CASSLGLAGWIGTDTQYF

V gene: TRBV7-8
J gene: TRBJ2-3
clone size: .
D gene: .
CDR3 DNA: TGTGCCAGCAGCTTAGTCGGAAATACGCAGTATTTT
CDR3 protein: CASSLVGNTQYF

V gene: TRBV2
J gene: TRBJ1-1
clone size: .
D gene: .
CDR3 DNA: TGTGCCAGCAGCCGTGCCCGGGAGGGCGGGGACACTGAAGCTTTCTTT
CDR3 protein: CASSRAREGGDTEAFF